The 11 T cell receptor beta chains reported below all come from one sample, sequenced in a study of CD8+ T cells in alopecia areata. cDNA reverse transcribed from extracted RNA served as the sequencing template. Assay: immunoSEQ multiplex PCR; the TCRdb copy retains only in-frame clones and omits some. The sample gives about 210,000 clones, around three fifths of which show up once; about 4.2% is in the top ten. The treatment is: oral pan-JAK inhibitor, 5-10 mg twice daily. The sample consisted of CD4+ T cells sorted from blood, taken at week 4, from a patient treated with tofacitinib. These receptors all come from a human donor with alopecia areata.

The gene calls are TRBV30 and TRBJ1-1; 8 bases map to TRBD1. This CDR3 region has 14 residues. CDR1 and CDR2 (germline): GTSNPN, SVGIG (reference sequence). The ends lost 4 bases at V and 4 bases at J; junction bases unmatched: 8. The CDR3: CAWNRGTGGTEAFF. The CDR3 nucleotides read TGTGCCTGGAATAGAGGAACAGGGGGCACTGAAGCTTTCTTT.

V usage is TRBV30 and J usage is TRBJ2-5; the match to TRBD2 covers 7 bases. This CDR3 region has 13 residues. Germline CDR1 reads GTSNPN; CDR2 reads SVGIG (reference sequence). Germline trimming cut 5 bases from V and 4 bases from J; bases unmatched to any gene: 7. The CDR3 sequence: CAWGGGPRETQYF. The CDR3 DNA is TGTGCCTGGGGCGGGGGTCCCCGAGAGACCCAGTACTTC.

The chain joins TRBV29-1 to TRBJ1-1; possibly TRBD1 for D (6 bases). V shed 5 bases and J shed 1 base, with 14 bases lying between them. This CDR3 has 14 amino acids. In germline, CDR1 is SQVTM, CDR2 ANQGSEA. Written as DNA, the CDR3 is TGCAGCGTTACCCCGGGACACAGGAACACTGAAGCTTTCTTT. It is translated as CSVTPGHRNTEAFF.

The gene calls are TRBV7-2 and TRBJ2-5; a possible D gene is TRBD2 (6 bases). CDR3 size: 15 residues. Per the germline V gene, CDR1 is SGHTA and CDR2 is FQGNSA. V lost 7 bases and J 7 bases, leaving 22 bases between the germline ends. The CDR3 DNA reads TGTGCCAGCACCCCTCGGCGGGGCCTTCCAGGGACCCAGTACTTC. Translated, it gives CASTPRRGLPGTQYF.

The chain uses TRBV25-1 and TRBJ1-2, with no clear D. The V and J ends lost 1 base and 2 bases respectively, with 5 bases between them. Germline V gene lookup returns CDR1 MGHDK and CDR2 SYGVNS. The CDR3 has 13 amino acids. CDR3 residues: CASSEWMNYGYTF. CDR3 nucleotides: TGTGCCAGCAGTGAATGGATGAACTATGGCTACACCTTC.

The CDR3 here is CASSLALANYEQYF. In DNA form, the CDR3 reads TGTGCCAGCAGCTTGGCACTCGCTAACTACGAGCAGTACTTC. The V gene is TRBV7-8, the J gene TRBJ2-7; unclear D gene. V lost 3 bases and J 3 bases, leaving 12 bases between the germline ends. The V gene's germline CDR1 is SGHVS and CDR2 FQNEAQ. This CDR3 region has 14 residues.

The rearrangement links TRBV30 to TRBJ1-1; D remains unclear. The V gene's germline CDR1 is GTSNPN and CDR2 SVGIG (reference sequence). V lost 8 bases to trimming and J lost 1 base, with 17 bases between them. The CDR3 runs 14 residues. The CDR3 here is CARDSGQPNTEAFF. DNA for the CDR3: TGTGCCCGTGACTCCGGGCAGCCGAACACTGAAGCTTTCTTT. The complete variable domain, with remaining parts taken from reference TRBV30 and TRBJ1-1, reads SQTIHQWPATLVQPVGSPLSLECTVEGTSNPNLYWYRQAAGRGLQLLFYSVGIGQISSEVPQNLSASRPQDRQFILSSKKLLLSDSGFYLCARDSGQPNTEAFFGQGTRLTVV.

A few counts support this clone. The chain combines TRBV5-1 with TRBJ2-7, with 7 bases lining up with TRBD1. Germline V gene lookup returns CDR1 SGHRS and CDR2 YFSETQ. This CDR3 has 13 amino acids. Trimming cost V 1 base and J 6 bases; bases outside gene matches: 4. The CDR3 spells CASSLKGGSEQYF. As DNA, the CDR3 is TGCGCCAGCAGCTTGAAAGGGGGCTCCGAGCAGTACTTC.

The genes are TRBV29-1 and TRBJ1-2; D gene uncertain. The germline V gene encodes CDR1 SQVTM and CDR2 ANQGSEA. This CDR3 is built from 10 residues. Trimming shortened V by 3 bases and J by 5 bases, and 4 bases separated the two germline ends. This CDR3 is CSVEKYGYTF. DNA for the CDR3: TGCAGCGTTGAGAAGTATGGCTACACCTTC.

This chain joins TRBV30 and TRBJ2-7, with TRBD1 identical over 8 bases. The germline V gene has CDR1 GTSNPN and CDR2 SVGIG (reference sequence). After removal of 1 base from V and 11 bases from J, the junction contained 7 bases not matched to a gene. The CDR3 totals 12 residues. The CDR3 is CAWSAQTGGKYF. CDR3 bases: TGTGCCTGGAGTGCCCAAACAGGGGGGAAGTACTTC.

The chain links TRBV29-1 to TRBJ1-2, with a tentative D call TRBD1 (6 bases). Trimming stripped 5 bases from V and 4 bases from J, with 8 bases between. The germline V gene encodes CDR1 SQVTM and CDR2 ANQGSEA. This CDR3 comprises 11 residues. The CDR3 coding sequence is TGCAGCGTTCCAGGGGTCTATGGCTACACCTTC. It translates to CSVPGVYGYTF.